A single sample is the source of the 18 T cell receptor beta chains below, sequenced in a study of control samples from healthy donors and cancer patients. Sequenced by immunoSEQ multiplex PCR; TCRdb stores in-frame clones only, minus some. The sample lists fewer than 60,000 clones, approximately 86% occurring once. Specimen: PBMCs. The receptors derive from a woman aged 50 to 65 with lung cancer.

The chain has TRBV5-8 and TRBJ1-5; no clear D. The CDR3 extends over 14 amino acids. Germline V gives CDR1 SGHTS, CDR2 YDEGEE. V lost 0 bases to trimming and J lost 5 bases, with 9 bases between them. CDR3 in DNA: TGTGCCAGCAGCTTGGGGCCCCTAGATCAGCCCCAGCATTTT. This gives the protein CASSLGPLDQPQHF.

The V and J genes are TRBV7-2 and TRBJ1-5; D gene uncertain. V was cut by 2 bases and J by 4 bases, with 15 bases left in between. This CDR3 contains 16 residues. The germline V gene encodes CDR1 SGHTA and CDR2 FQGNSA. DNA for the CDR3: TGTGCCAGCAGCTTACGGGCGGGTAATCAAAATCAGCCCCAGCATTTT. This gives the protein CASSLRAGNQNQPQHF.

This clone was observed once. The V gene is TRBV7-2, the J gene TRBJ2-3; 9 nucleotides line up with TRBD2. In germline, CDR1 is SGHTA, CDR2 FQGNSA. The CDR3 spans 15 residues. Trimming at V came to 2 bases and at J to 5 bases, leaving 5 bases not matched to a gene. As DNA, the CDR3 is TGTGCCAGCAGCTTACAGCGGGGGGAGGGAGATACGCAGTATTTT. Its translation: CASSLQRGEGDTQYF.

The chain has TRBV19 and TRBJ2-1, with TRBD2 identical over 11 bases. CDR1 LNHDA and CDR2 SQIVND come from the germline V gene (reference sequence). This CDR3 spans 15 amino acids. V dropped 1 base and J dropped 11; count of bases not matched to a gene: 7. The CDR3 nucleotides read TGTGCCAGTAGTATAGCCCTACTAGCGGGGGTCCAGCAGTTCTTC. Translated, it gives CASSIALLAGVQQFF.

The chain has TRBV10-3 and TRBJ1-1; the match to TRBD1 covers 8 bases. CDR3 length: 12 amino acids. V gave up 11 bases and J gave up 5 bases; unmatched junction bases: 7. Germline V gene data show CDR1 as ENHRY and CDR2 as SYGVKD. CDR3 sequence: CAARGLETEAFF. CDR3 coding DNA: TGTGCCGCCAGGGGGCTTGAAACTGAAGCTTTCTTT.

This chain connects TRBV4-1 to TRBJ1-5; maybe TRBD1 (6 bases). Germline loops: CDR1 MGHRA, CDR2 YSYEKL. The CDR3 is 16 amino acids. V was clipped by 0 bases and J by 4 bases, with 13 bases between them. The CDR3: CASSQDPTGQNQPQHF. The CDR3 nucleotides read TGCGCCAGCAGCCAAGACCCCACAGGACAGAATCAGCCCCAGCATTTT.

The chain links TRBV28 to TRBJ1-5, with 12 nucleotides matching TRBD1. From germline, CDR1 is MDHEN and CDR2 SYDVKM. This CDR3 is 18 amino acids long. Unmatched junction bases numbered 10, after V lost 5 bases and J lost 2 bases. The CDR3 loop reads CASSASGTGGRGNQPQHF. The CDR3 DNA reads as TGTGCCAGCAGTGCCTCCGGGACAGGGGGCCGGGGCAATCAGCCCCAGCATTTT.

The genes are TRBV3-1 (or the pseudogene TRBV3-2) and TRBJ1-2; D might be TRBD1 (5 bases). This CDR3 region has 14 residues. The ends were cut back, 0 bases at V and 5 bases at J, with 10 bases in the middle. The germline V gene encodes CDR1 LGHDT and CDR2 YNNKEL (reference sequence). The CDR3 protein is CASSQDREVYGYTF. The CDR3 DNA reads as TGTGCCAGCAGCCAAGACAGGGAAGTGTATGGCTACACCTTC.

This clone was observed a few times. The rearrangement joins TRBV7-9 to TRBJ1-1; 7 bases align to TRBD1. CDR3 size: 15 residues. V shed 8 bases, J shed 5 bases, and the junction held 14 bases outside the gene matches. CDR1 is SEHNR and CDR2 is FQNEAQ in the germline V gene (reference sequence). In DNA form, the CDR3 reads TGTGCCAGCGTCCCAGGGGGAGGAAGAGGGACTGAAGCTTTCTTT. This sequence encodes CASVPGGGRGTEAFF.

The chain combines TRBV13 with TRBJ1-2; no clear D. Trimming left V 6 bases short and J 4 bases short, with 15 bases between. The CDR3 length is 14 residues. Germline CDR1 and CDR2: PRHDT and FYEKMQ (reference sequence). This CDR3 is CASSFYSAVYGYTF. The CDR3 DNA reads TGTGCCAGCAGTTTTTACAGCGCGGTCTATGGCTACACCTTC.

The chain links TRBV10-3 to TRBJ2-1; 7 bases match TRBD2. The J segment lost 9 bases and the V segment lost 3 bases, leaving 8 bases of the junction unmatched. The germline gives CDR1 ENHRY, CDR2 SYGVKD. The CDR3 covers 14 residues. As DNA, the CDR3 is TGTGCCATCAGTGAAACTGGCGGGGGTGGTGAGCAGTTCTTC. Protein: CAISETGGGGEQFF.

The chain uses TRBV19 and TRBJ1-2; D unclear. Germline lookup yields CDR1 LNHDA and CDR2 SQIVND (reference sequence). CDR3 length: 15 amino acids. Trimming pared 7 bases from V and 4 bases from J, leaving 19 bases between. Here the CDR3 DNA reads TGTGCCAGTAACTCAGGAGTGGGAATGGGCTATGGCTACACCTTC. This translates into CASNSGVGMGYGYTF.

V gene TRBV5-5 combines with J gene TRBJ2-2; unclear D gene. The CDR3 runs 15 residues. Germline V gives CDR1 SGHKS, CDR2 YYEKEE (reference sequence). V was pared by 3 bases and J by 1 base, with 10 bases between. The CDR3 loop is CASSSLKVNTGELFF. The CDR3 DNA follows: TGTGCCAGCAGCTCCTTAAAAGTGAACACCGGGGAGCTGTTTTTT.

CDR3 coding DNA: TGTGCCAGCAGCTTTGGGACTAGCGGGGGCATCACCTTCGGAGATACGCAGTATTTT. Amino acid sequence: CASSFGTSGGITFGDTQYF. This chain links TRBV11-2 with TRBJ2-3; TRBD2 matches 14 bases. Germline-derived CDR1 and CDR2 are SGHAT and FQNNGV. J lost 5 bases, V lost 3 bases, and 13 bases had no gene match. This CDR3 comprises 19 residues. Together with reference TRBV11-2 and TRBJ2-3, the CDR3 gives the full variable domain: EAGVAQSPRYKIIEKRQSVAFWCNPISGHATLYWYQQILGQGPKLLIQFQNNGVVDDSQLPKDRFSAERLKGVDSTLKIQPAKLEDSAVYLCASSFGTSGGITFGDTQYFGPGTRLTVL.

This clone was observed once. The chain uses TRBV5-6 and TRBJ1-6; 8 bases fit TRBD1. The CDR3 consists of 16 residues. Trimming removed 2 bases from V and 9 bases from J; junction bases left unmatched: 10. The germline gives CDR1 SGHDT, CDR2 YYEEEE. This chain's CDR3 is CASSLPGQVRGSPLHF. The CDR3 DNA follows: TGTGCCAGCAGCTTACCGGGACAGGTGCGGGGTTCACCCCTCCACTTT.

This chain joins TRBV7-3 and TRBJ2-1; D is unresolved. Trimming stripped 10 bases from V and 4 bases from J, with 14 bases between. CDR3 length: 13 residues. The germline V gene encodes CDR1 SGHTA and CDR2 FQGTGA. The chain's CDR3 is CATSSGRYNEQFF. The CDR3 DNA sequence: TGTGCCACCTCATCCGGGCGTTACAATGAGCAGTTCTTC.

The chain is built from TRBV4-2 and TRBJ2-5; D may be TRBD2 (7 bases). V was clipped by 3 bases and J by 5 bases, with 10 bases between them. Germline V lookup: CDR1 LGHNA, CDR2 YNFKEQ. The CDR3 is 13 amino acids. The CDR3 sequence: CASSQGGGETQYF. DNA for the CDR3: TGTGCCAGCAGCCAGGGAGGGGGGGAGACCCAGTACTTC.

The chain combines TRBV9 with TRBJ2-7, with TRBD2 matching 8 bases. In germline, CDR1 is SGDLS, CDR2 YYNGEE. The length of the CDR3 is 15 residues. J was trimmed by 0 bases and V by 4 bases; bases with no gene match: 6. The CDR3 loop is CASSPLAGFSYEQYF. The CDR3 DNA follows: TGTGCCAGCAGCCCCCTAGCGGGCTTCTCCTACGAGCAGTACTTC. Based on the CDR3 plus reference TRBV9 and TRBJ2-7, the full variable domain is DSGVTQTPKHLITATGQRVTLRCSPRSGDLSVYWYQQSLDQGLQFLIQYYNGEERAKGNILERFSAQQFPDLHSELNLSSLELGDSALYFCASSPLAGFSYEQYFGPGTRLTVT.